This T cell receptor beta chain originates from a study of blood T cell repertoires in COVID-19. The germline V gene encodes CDR1 MNHEY and CDR2 SVGAGI. V shed 7 bases and J shed 3 bases, with 13 bases lying between them. CDR3 length equals 13 residues. As processed by the authors: The authors estimated nucleated cell counts from reference gene primer amplification. Data came from immunoSEQ multiplex PCR; TCRdb stores just in-frame clones and leaves some out. The V and J calls and the clone size are those of that table, but D and trimming were determined from the DNA. The sample records approximately 16,000 clones, about 90% being singletons.

The chain couples TRBV6-5 to TRBJ2-7; tentatively, D is TRBD2 (6 bases). Sequencing was done on a sample of peripheral blood. The sequence came from a human donor in a cohort sampled during active COVID-19. CDR3 DNA sequence: TGTGCCAGCACCCAGGGAGGACTCTACGAGCAGTACTTC. As protein: CASTQGGLYEQYF.